This TCR beta chain appears in the sequencing data of a study of blood T cell repertoires in COVID-19. Study in general: Samples came from the United States, Italy and Spain, spanning acute and convalescent COVID-19.

This clone was counted a few times. In the study's own analysis: Amplification with reference gene primers provided the estimates of nucleated cell counts. TCRdb's table, derived via immunoSEQ multiplex PCR, lists solely in-frame clones and lacks some. The DNA was the basis for D and trimming; V, J and clone size are from that table. This sample has 150,000 or so clones, with around 86% found just once. The CDR3 sequence is 13 residues long. Trimming took 5 bases from V and 7 from J, leaving 14 bases between them. What was sequenced was peripheral blood. This TCR was sampled from a man in his 70s who had recovered from COVID-19. V usage is TRBV12-3 or TRBV12-4 and J usage is TRBJ1-2; D call uncertain. The CDR3 region has the DNA TGTGCCAGCAGTACCCTGCTCCGGAGTGGCTACACCTTC. It specifies CASSTLLRSGYTF.